The entry that follows covers one T cell receptor (beta chain) sequence. Its antigen is currently unknown. From germline, CDR1 is LNHDA and CDR2 SQIVND (reference sequence). The CDR3 extends over 16 amino acids. Trimming cost V 3 bases and J 0 bases, with 14 bases left between them. This entry is derived from a study of T cells in localized non-small cell lung cancer. Study-level points and caveats: Adjacent uninvolved lung had the highest clonality, suggesting focused antigen responses.

The data were produced by immunoSEQ multiplex PCR, yet TCRdb's version contains in-frame clones alone and is incomplete. Among 15,000 to 20,000 clones listed, about 80% were seen once. V usage is TRBV19 and J usage is TRBJ2-5; possibly TRBD1 for D (6 bases). The receptor comes from a male donor aged 60 or over with stage I lung adenocarcinoma. Source: peripheral blood, taken before any cancer treatment. The CDR3 DNA reads as TGTGCCAGTAGTATTCGCAGGGGCGGGTACCAAGAGACCCAGTACTTC. It translates to CASSIRRGGYQETQYF.